The 27 T cell receptor beta chains below were found in one sample sequenced in a study of response to subunit inactivated influenza vaccine. One entry per CDR3 protein results from TCRdb running MiXCR on the RT-PCR reads. Here the sample spans about 190,000 distinct CDR3 sequences, approximately 15% being singletons. The input for sequencing was CD8+ T cells sorted from PBMCs, taken approximately 5 days after vaccination. The receptor set was obtained from a man between 50 and 59 years old who received an inactivated influenza vaccine.

The CDR3 protein is CASSEAGGIHNEQFF. For the CDR3, the DNA is TGTGCCAGCAGTGAAGCGGGGGGTATCCACAATGAGCAGTTCTTC. The chain joins TRBV2 to TRBJ2-1, with D perhaps matching TRBD2 (6 bases). Germline V gene lookup returns CDR1 SNHLY and CDR2 FYNNEI. The CDR3 consists of 15 residues. V gave up 0 bases and J gave up 5 bases, with 11 bases separating them. The whole variable domain, filled in from reference TRBV2 and TRBJ2-1, reads EPEVTQTPSHQVTQMGQEVILRCVPISNHLYFYWYRQILGQKVEFLVSFYNNEISEKSEIFDDQFSVERPDGSNFTLKIRSTKLEDSAMYFCASSEAGGIHNEQFFGPGTRLTVL.

Many counts were recorded for this clonotype. The chain carries TRBV7-9 and TRBJ1-1; D gene uncertain. CDR3 length equals 13 residues. Germline V gives CDR1 SEHNR, CDR2 FQNEAQ (reference sequence). The V and J ends lost 2 bases and 6 bases respectively, with 10 bases between them. CDR3 region: CASSLSGTAEAFF. The DNA for the CDR3 is TGTGCCAGCAGCTTAAGCGGAACGGCTGAAGCTTTCTTT.

This clonotype was seen a few times. This chain uses TRBV6-6 with TRBJ1-2; the D is unclear. There are 13 residues in the CDR3. The germline V gene encodes CDR1 MNHNY and CDR2 SVGAGI (reference sequence). The ends were cut back, 3 bases at V and 2 bases at J, with 7 bases in the middle. The CDR3 here is CASSYSTNYGYTF. CDR3 sequence (DNA): TGTGCCAGCAGTTATAGTACGAACTATGGCTACACCTTC.

This clonotype was picked up many times. This chain links TRBV9 with TRBJ2-2; D not resolved. V lost 3 bases and J lost 3, with 3 bases in between. Germline V gene lookup returns CDR1 SGDLS and CDR2 YYNGEE. The CDR3 loop spans 12 amino acids. CDR3 nucleotide sequence: TGTGCCAGCAGCGGCCACACCGGGGAGCTGTTTTTT. This encodes CASSGHTGELFF. Full variable domain (rest looked up from reference TRBV9 and TRBJ2-2): DSGVTQTPKHLITATGQRVTLRCSPRSGDLSVYWYQQSLDQGLQFLIQYYNGEERAKGNILERFSAQQFPDLHSELNLSSLELGDSALYFCASSGHTGELFFGEGSRLTVL.

The V and J genes are TRBV29-1 and TRBJ2-7; 10 nucleotides agree with TRBD1. The CDR3 length is 13 residues. Per the germline V gene, CDR1 is SQVTM and CDR2 is ANQGSEA. V lost 6 bases and J lost 2; bases outside the gene matches: 4. CDR3 nucleotides: TGCAGCGTCCGCGGACAGGGGGCCTACGAGCAGTACTTC. Amino acid sequence: CSVRGQGAYEQYF.

This clonotype was observed a handful of times. This chain's CDR3 is CASSLYGTGVLGGYNEQFF. The CDR3 nucleotides are TGTGCCAGCAGTCTCTACGGGACAGGGGTTTTGGGAGGCTACAATGAGCAGTTCTTC. The V and J genes are TRBV6-4 and TRBJ2-1; 10 nucleotides align to TRBD1. The V segment lost 5 bases and the J segment 3 bases; nucleotides outside the gene matches: 16. Germline loops: CDR1 MRHNA, CDR2 SNTAGT. The length of the CDR3 is 19 residues.

As concerns this clonotype: Relative to the germline gene, one junction end is altered; a read error may explain this. J is TRBJ2-1 and V is TRBV27; D possibly corresponds to TRBD2 (5 bases). This CDR3 region has 18 residues. Germline V CDR1 and CDR2: MNHEY, SMNVEV (reference sequence). The CDR3 sequence: CASSLTSPASTRYNEQLF. In DNA form, the CDR3 reads TGTGCCAGCAGTTTAACCTCGCCGGCTAGCACCCGATACAATGAGCAGCTCTTC.

The genes are TRBV3-1 and TRBJ2-3; D call uncertain. Trimming took off 10 bases at V and 2 bases at J, with 19 bases between the two ends. The CDR3 length is 15 residues. The germline gives CDR1 LGHDT, CDR2 YNNKEL (reference sequence). The DNA for the CDR3 is TGTGCCACCTGCCAGCACCTCTCCTTCACAGATACGCAGTATTTT. It codes for CATCQHLSFTDTQYF.

The rearrangement uses TRBV4-2 and TRBJ2-3; perhaps TRBD2 as D (6 bases). This CDR3 region has 19 residues. Per germline, CDR1 LGHNA and CDR2 YNFKEQ. Trimming took 0 bases from V and 0 from J, leaving 19 bases between them. CDR3 sequence: CASSQEGLGRDRSTDTQYF. The DNA for the CDR3 is TGTGCCAGCAGCCAAGAAGGTCTGGGGCGGGACCGTAGCACAGATACGCAGTATTTT.

This clonotype was detected only a few times. The gene calls are TRBV6-2 or TRBV6-3 and TRBJ2-7; tentatively, D is TRBD2 (6 bases). The germline V gene has CDR1 MNHEY and CDR2 SVGEGT. V lost 7 bases to trimming and J lost 1 base, with 14 bases between them. The CDR3 covers 14 residues. The CDR3 loop is CASTKFGSSYEQYF. CDR3 DNA: TGTGCCAGCACCAAATTCGGGAGTTCCTACGAGCAGTACTTC.

In this sample, this clonotype turned up a few times. The chain recombines TRBV2 with TRBJ2-7, with D possibly matching TRBD2 (6 bases). With 6 bases removed from V and 2 bases from J, the gap between germline ends came to 17 bases. This CDR3 has 15 amino acids. Germline CDR1 SNHLY, CDR2 FYNNEI. The CDR3 spells CASRGGSLSAYEQYF. Here the CDR3 DNA reads TGTGCCAGCAGGGGGGGTTCTCTCAGCGCCTACGAGCAGTACTTC.

This clonotype showed up just a few times. V and J are TRBV4-1 and TRBJ2-2; D remains ambiguous. Germline CDR1 MGHRA, CDR2 YSYEKL. Trimming cost V 1 base and J 5 bases, with 11 bases left between them. The CDR3 extends over 15 amino acids. This CDR3 is CASSQVGAETGELFF. In nucleotides, the CDR3 is TGCGCCAGCAGCCAAGTAGGTGCGGAGACCGGGGAGCTGTTTTTT.

This clonotype was recorded at least ten times. The genes are TRBV29-1 and TRBJ2-7; 11 nucleotides agree with TRBD2. CDR1 is SQVTM and CDR2 is ANQGSEA in the germline V gene. The CDR3 contains 15 residues. V shed 4 bases and J 2 bases; nucleotides not matched to a gene: 7. The CDR3 DNA reads TGCAGCGTTGGTGGGACTAGCGGACGAACCTACGAGCAGTACTTC. Translation: CSVGGTSGRTYEQYF.

The genes are TRBV29-1 and TRBJ2-1; D is undetermined. Germline V gives CDR1 SQVTM, CDR2 ANQGSEA. With 8 bases removed from V and 4 bases from J, the gap between germline ends came to 9 bases. CDR3 length: 11 amino acids. Here the CDR3 reads CSLDRYNEQFF. CDR3 nucleotides: TGCAGCTTAGACCGGTACAATGAGCAGTTCTTC.

The V and J genes are TRBV6-2 or TRBV6-3 and TRBJ2-1; D call uncertain. The germline V and J ends were trimmed by 0 bases and 8 bases, with 8 bases remaining between them. This CDR3 is built from 13 residues. Germline CDR1 reads MNHEY; CDR2 reads SVGEGT. The CDR3 here is CASSYSLIHEQFF. CDR3 DNA: TGTGCCAGCAGTTACTCGCTTATCCATGAGCAGTTCTTC.

V usage is TRBV7-9 and J usage is TRBJ2-7; TRBD1 aligns across 7 bases. V was pared by 7 bases and J by 6 bases, with 15 bases of the junction left unmatched. The CDR3 covers 15 residues. The V gene's germline CDR1 is SEHNR and CDR2 FQNEAQ (reference sequence). CDR3 protein: CASNQVGDRAFEQYF. The CDR3 nucleotides read TGTGCCAGCAACCAAGTCGGAGACAGGGCGTTCGAGCAGTACTTC.

The gene calls are TRBV12-3 or TRBV12-4 and TRBJ2-7, with D unclear. This CDR3 region has 13 residues. V dropped 6 bases and J dropped 5 bases, with 14 bases sitting between them. The CDR3 here is CASRSGESHEQYF. CDR3 in DNA: TGTGCCAGCAGATCTGGGGAATCGCACGAGCAGTACTTC.

This clonotype has only a few counts. The chain couples TRBV20-1 to TRBJ2-7, with TRBD2 matching 8 bases. The germline V gene has CDR1 DFQATT and CDR2 SNEGSKA (reference sequence). There are 16 residues in the CDR3. After removal of 1 base from V and 1 base from J, the junction contained 9 bases not matched to a gene. The CDR3, as DNA: TGCAGTGCTAGAGGCGGAGCGGGAGAATCATCCTACGAGCAGTACTTC. It translates to CSARGGAGESSYEQYF.

This clonotype was counted only a few times. This chain connects TRBV11-2 to TRBJ1-5, with D uncertain. This CDR3 region has 16 residues. The V gene lost 1 base and the J gene lost 0 bases, with 10 bases spanning the gap. The germline CDR1 and CDR2 sequences are SGHAT and FQNNGV. CDR3 sequence: CASSLGVAYSNQPQHF. As DNA, the CDR3 is TGTGCCAGCAGCTTAGGCGTTGCTTATAGCAATCAGCCCCAGCATTTT.

The table lists this clonotype with a few counts. V and J are TRBV7-9 and TRBJ2-3, with 9 bases matching TRBD2. The CDR3 sequence is 15 residues long. Germline V gene data show CDR1 as SEHNR and CDR2 as FQNEAQ (reference sequence). The ends lost 5 bases at V and 6 bases at J; junction bases unmatched: 9. CDR3 nucleotide sequence: TGTGCCAGCAGCAGGCCGGGACTAGCTTCCGATACGCAGTATTTT. Its translation is CASSRPGLASDTQYF.

V and J are TRBV7-8 and TRBJ1-4; D call uncertain. CDR3 length: 15 amino acids. Germline CDR1 SGHVS, CDR2 FQNEAQ. V gave up 2 bases and J gave up 6 bases, with 13 bases separating them. Written as DNA, the CDR3 is TGTGCCAGCAGCTTATTAGGCGGCAGCCATGAAAAACTGTTTTTT. Translating it yields CASSLLGGSHEKLFF.

This clonotype was found a few times. The J gene is TRBJ1-3, the V gene TRBV15, with TRBD1 as a possible D gene (6 bases). With 1 base removed from V and 2 bases from J, the gap between germline ends came to 9 bases. The CDR3 is 15 residues long. Germline V gene sequence: CDR1 LNHNV, CDR2 YYDKDF (reference sequence). In DNA, the CDR3 is TGTGCCACCAGCAGAGGGACAGACGCTGGAAACACCATATATTTT. Translation gives CATSRGTDAGNTIYF.

This clonotype turned up a few times. The chain employs TRBV15 and TRBJ2-7, with D perhaps TRBD1 or TRBD2 (5 bases each). V lost 0 bases to trimming and J lost 4 bases, with 10 bases between them. CDR1 is LNHNV and CDR2 is YYDKDF in the germline V gene (reference sequence). The CDR3 runs to 14 residues. CDR3 nucleotide sequence: TGTGCCACCAGCAGAGATCTGGGGGAGTACGAGCAGTACTTC. Amino acid sequence: CATSRDLGEYEQYF.

V and J are TRBV15 and TRBJ1-5; D call uncertain. CDR1 is LNHNV and CDR2 is YYDKDF in the germline V gene (reference sequence). The CDR3 spans 16 residues. V was trimmed by 0 bases and J by 3 bases, leaving 12 bases between them. As DNA, the CDR3 is TGTGCCACCAGCAGAGATCGGCCAGTATCCAATCAGCCCCAGCATTTT. This sequence encodes CATSRDRPVSNQPQHF.

The chain joins TRBV12-3 or TRBV12-4 to TRBJ2-1, with 8 positions matching TRBD1. V trimming: 5 bases; J trimming: 0 bases; junction bases outside the gene matches: 6. The length of the CDR3 is 16 residues. Here the CDR3 reads CASSQIGQGSYNEQFF. The CDR3 nucleotides are TGTGCCAGCAGTCAAATCGGACAGGGCTCCTACAATGAGCAGTTCTTC.

This clonotype appeared a few times. The chain couples TRBV4-3 to TRBJ1-1, with D perhaps TRBD1 (5 bases). This CDR3 region has 15 residues. Germline CDR1 and CDR2: LGHNA and YSLEER. Trimming left V 1 base short and J 1 base short, with 10 bases between. DNA of the CDR3: TGCGCCAGCAGCCAAGTGGCAGGGCCGAACACTGAAGCTTTCTTT. This gives the protein CASSQVAGPNTEAFF.

This clonotype was counted once. The genes are TRBV7-6 and TRBJ2-1; weak D call: TRBD2 (6 bases). Trimming cost V 5 bases and J 12 bases, with 23 bases left between them. CDR1 SGHVS and CDR2 FNYEAQ come from the germline V gene. The CDR3 is 15 residues long. The CDR3 DNA follows: TGTGCCAGCAGCCCAAATTCGGACTATTCTCTTGGGCAGTTCTTC. Translation: CASSPNSDYSLGQFF. Filled out from reference TRBV7-6 and TRBJ2-1, the complete variable domain reads GAGVSQSPRYKVTKRGQDVALRCDPISGHVSLYWYRQALGQGPEFLTYFNYEAQQDKSGLPNDRFSAERPEGSISTLTIQRTEQRDSAMYRCASSPNSDYSLGQFFGPGTRLTVL.